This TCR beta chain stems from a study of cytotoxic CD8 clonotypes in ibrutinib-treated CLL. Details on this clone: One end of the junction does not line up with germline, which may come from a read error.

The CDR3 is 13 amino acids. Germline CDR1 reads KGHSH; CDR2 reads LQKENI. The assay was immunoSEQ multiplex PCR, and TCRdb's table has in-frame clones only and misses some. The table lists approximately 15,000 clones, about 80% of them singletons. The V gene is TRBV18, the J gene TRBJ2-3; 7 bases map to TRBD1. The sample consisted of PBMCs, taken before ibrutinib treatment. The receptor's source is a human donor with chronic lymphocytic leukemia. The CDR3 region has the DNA TGTGCCAGCTCACCAGAGAGGACAGGAAAAAGTCATTTT. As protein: CASSPERTGKSHF.